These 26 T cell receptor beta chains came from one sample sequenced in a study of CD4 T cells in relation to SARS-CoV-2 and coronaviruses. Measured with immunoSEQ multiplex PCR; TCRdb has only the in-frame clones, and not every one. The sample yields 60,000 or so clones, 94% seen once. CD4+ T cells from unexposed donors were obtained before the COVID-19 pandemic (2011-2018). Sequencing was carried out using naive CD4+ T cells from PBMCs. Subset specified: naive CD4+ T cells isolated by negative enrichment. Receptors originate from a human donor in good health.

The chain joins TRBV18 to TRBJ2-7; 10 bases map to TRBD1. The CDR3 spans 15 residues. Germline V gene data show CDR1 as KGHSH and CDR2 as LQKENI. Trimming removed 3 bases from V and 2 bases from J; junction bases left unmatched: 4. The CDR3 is CASSPTGTGAYEQYF. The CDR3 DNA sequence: TGTGCCAGCTCACCTACCGGGACAGGGGCCTACGAGCAGTACTTC.

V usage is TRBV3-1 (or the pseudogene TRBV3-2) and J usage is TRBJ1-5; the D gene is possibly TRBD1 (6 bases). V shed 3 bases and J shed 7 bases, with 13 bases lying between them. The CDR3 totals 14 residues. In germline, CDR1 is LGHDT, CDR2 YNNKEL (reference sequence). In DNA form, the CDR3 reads TGTGCCAGCAGCCAGGGGCAGGGGTTGCAGCCCCAGCATTTT. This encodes CASSQGQGLQPQHF.

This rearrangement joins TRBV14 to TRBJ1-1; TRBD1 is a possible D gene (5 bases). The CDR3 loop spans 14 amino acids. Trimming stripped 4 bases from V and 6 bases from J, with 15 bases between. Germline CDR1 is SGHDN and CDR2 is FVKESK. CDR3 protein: CASSRFGGKAEAFF. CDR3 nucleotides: TGTGCCAGCAGCCGATTCGGGGGGAAGGCTGAAGCTTTCTTT.

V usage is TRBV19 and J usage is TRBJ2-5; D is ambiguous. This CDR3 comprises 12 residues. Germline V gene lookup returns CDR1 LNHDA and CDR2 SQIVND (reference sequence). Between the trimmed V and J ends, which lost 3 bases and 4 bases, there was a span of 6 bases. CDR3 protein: CASSMAGETQYF. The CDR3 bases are TGTGCCAGTAGTATGGCTGGAGAGACCCAGTACTTC.

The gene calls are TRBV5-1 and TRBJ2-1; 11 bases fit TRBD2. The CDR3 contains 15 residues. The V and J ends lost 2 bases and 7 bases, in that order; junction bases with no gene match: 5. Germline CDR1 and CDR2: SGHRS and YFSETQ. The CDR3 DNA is TGCGCCAGCAGCTTCGGGACTAGCGGACGGAATGAGCAGTTCTTC. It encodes CASSFGTSGRNEQFF. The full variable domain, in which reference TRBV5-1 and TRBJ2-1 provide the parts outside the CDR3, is KAGVTQTPRYLIKTRGQQVTLSCSPISGHRSVSWYQQTPGQGLQFLFEYFSETQRNKGNFPGRFSGRQFSNSRSEMNVSTLELGDSALYLCASSFGTSGRNEQFFGPGTRLTVL.

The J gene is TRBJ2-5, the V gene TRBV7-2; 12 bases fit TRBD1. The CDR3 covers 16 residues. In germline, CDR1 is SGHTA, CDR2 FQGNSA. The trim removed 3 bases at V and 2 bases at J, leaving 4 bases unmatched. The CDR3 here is CASSLGQGAGQETQYF. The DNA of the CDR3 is TGTGCCAGCAGCTTGGGACAGGGGGCGGGTCAAGAGACCCAGTACTTC.

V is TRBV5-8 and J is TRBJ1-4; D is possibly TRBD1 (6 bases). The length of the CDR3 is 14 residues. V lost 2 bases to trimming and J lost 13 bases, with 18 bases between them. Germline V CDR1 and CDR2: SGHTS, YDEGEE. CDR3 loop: CASSFRTAGGRLFF. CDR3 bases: TGTGCCAGCAGCTTCCGGACGGCCGGGGGGCGACTGTTTTTT.

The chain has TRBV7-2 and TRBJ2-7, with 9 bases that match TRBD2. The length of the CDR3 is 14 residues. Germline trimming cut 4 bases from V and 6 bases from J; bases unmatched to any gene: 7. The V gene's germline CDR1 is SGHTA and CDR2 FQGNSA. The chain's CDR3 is CASSWFSGSSEQYF. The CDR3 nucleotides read TGTGCCAGCAGCTGGTTTAGCGGGAGTAGCGAGCAGTACTTC.

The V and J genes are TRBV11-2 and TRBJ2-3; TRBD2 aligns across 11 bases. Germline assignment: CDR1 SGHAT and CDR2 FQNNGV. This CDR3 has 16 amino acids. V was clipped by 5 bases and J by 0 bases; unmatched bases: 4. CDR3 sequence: CASSPGLAASTDTQYF. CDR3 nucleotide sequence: TGTGCCAGCAGCCCGGGACTAGCGGCTAGCACAGATACGCAGTATTTT.

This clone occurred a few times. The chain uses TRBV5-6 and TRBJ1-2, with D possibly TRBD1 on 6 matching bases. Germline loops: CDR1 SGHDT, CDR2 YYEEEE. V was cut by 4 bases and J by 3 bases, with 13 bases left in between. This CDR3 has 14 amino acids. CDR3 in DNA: TGTGCCAGCAGCCTTAGGGGGGCCCACTATGGCTACACCTTC. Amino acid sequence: CASSLRGAHYGYTF.

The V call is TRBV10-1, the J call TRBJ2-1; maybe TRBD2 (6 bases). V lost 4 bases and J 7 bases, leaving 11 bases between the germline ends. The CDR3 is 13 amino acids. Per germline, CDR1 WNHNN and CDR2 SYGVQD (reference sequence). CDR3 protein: CASSGEAWNEQFF. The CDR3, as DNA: TGCGCCAGCAGTGGGGAGGCTTGGAATGAGCAGTTCTTC.

Here the CDR3 DNA reads TGCGCCAGCAGCTTGGGGGGTCCCCGGGGGGAAGCTTTCTTT. Translation: CASSLGGPRGEAFF. The J gene is TRBJ1-1, the V gene TRBV5-1, with D possibly being TRBD1 (5 bases). Trimming took off 0 bases at V and 8 bases at J, with 14 bases between the two ends. CDR1 and CDR2 from the germline V gene are SGHRS and YFSETQ. The CDR3 totals 14 residues.

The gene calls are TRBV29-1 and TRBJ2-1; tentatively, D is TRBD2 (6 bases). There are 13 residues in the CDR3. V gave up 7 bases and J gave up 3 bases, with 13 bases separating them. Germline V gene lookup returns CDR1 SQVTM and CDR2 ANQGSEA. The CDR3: CSGGLQIYNEQFF. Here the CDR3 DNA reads TGCAGCGGGGGACTTCAAATCTACAATGAGCAGTTCTTC.

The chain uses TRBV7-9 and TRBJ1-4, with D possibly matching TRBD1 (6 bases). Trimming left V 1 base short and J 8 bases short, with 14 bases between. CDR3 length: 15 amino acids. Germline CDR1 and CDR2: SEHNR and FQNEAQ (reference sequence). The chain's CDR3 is CASSLVQGGWEKLFF. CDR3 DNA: TGTGCCAGCAGCTTAGTACAGGGTGGTTGGGAAAAACTGTTTTTT.

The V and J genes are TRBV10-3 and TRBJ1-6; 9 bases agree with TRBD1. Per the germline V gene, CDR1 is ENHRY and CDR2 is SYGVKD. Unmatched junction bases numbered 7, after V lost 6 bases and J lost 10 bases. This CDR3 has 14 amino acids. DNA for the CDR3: TGTGCCATCAGGCGGGGGACAGGGCACTCACCCCTCCACTTT. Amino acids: CAIRRGTGHSPLHF.

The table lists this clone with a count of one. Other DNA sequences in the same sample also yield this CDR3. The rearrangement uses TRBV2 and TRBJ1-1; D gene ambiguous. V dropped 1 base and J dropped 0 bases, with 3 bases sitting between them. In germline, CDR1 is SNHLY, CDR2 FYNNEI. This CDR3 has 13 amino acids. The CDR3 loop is CASSEGLNTEAFF. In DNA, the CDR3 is TGTGCCAGCAGTGAAGGGTTGAACACTGAAGCTTTCTTT.

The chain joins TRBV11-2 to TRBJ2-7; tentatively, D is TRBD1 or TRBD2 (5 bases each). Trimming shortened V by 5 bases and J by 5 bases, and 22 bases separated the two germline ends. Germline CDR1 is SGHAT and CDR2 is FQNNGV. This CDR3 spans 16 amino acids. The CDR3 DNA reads TGTGCCAGCAGCCGTCTTGGGACGCCGGGCAGCAACGAGCAGTACTTC. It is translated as CASSRLGTPGSNEQYF. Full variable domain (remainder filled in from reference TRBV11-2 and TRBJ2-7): EAGVAQSPRYKIIEKRQSVAFWCNPISGHATLYWYQQILGQGPKLLIQFQNNGVVDDSQLPKDRFSAERLKGVDSTLKIQPAKLEDSAVYLCASSRLGTPGSNEQYFGPGTRLTVT.

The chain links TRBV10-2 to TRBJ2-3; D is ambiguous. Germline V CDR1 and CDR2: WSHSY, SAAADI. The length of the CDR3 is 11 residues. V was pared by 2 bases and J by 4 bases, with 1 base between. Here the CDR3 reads CASSEADTQYF. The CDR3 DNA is TGCGCCAGCAGTGAGGCAGATACGCAGTATTTT.

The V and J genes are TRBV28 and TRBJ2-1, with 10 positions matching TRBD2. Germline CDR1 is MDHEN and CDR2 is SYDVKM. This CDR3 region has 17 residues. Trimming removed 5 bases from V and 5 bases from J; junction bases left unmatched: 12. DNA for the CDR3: TGTGCCAGCAGTCTAGGCTGGGGGACTAGCGCCCACAATGAGCAGTTCTTC. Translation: CASSLGWGTSAHNEQFF.

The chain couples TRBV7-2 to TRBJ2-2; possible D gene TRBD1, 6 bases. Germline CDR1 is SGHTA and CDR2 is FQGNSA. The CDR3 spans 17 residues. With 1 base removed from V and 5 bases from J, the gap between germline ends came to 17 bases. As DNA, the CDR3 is TGTGCCAGCAGCTTAGGGGGGCACAGTTGGGGGACCGGGGAGCTGTTTTTT. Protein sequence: CASSLGGHSWGTGELFF.

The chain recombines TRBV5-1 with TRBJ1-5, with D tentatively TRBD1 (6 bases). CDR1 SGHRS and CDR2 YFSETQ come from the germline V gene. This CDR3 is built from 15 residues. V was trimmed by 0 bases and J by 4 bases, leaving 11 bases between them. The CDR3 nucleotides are TGCGCCAGCAGCTTGGATGGGGGCGGGAATCAGCCCCAGCATTTT. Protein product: CASSLDGGGNQPQHF.

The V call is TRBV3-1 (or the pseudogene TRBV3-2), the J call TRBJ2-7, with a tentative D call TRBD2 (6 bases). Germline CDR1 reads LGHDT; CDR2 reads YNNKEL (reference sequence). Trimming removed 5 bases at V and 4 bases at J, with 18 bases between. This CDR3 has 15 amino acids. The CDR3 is CASSGDSPFAYEQYF. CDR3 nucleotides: TGTGCCAGCAGCGGGGACTCCCCATTCGCTTACGAGCAGTACTTC.

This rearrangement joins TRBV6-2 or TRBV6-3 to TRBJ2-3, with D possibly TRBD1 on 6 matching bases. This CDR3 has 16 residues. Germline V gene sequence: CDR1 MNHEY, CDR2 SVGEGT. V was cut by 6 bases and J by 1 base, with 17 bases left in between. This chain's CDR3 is CASSHDTGRRTDTQYF. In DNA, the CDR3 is TGTGCCAGCAGCCACGACACAGGGCGTCGCACAGATACGCAGTATTTT.

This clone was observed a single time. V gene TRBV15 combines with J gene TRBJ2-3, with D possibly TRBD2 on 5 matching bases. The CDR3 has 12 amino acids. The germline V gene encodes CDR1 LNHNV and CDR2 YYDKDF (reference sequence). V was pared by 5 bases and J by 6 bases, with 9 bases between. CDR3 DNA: TGTGCCACCAGCTTGAGCGGTGATACGCAGTATTTT. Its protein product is CATSLSGDTQYF.

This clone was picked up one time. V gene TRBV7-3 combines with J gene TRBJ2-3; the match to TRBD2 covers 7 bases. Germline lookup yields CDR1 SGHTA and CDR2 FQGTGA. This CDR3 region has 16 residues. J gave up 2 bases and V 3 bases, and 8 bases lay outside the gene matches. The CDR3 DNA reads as TGTGCCAGCAGCTTCACAAGCGGGACGGTCACAGATACGCAGTATTTT. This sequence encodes CASSFTSGTVTDTQYF.

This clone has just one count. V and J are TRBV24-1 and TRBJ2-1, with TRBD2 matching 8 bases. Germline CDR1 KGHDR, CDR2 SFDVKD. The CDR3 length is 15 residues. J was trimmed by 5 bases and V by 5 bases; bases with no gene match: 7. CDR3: CATSGIAGSNNEQFF. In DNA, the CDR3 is TGTGCCACCAGTGGTATAGCGGGATCCAACAATGAGCAGTTCTTC.